The 14 T cell receptor beta chains listed next were all sequenced from one sample in a study of vaccination effects on CD4 cells after COVID-19. Before any sequencing was done, the ViraFEST assay used viral peptide pools to expand antigen-specific CD4+ T cells. Researchers isolated CD4+ T cells once less than 13 days of culture had elapsed. PCR-confirmed SARS-CoV-2 infection occurred in the person between March and December 2020. Sequencing was performed with immunoSEQ multiplex PCR; in TCRdb, only in-frame clones are kept and a portion is missing. Of 30,000 to 40,000 clones in the sample, around 75% were seen once. No cognate antigen is known for these TCRs. The sequencing here drew on CD4+ T cells from PBMCs cultured with a peptide pool, taken before COVID-19 vaccination. The source of these receptors is a human donor who had a prior SARS-CoV-2 infection.

This chain links TRBV5-6 with TRBJ1-1; unclear D gene. The V end lost 1 base, the J end lost 3 bases, and 4 bases lay between the germline ends. The CDR3 loop spans 12 amino acids. Germline CDR1 SGHDT, CDR2 YYEEEE. This chain's CDR3 is CASSLFDTEAFF. In DNA, the CDR3 is TGTGCCAGCAGCTTGTTCGACACTGAAGCTTTCTTT.

The rearrangement links TRBV2 to TRBJ2-1; no clear D. This CDR3 has 16 residues. Germline CDR1 reads SNHLY; CDR2 reads FYNNEI. V was clipped by 4 bases and J by 0 bases, with 13 bases between them. CDR3 region: CASSGGVAVSYNEQFF. The CDR3 coding sequence is TGTGCCAGCAGTGGAGGCGTTGCGGTCTCCTACAATGAGCAGTTCTTC.

This rearrangement joins TRBV18 to TRBJ2-5, with D possibly TRBD2 on 6 matching bases. The V end lost 2 bases, the J end lost 5 bases, and 12 bases lay between the germline ends. Germline V gene sequence: CDR1 KGHSH, CDR2 LQKENI. The CDR3 loop spans 14 amino acids. CDR3 in DNA: TGTGCCAGCTCACCAATGGGGGGTCAGGAGACCCAGTACTTC. This translates into CASSPMGGQETQYF. Complete variable domain (other parts from reference TRBV18 and TRBJ2-5): NAGVMQNPRHLVRRRGQEARLRCSPMKGHSHVYWYRQLPEEGLKFMVYLQKENIIDESGMPKERFSAEFPKEGPSILRIQQVVRGDSAAYFCASSPMGGQETQYFGPGTRLLVL.

This clone was observed once. This chain's CDR3 is CASSLGGLLVLGYGYTF. The CDR3 bases are TGTGCCAGCAGCTTAGGGGGACTCCTCGTTTTAGGTTATGGCTACACCTTC. This chain links TRBV7-2 with TRBJ1-2; D is possibly TRBD1 (5 bases). The V gene's germline CDR1 is SGHTA and CDR2 FQGNSA. V lost 1 base and J 5 bases, leaving 20 bases between the germline ends. CDR3 length: 17 amino acids.

This clone was detected once. The rearrangement joins TRBV11-1 to TRBJ2-7; the D gene is possibly TRBD1 (5 bases). The CDR3 is 14 amino acids. The V end was cut by 2 bases, the J end by 2 bases, with 10 bases between. Germline-derived CDR1 and CDR2 are SGHAT and FQDESV (reference sequence). The CDR3 sequence: CASSLRQLPYEQYF. CDR3 nucleotides: TGTGCCAGCAGCTTAAGACAGCTGCCCTACGAGCAGTACTTC.

The rearrangement uses TRBV9 and TRBJ2-7; 9 bases are shared with TRBD2. Trimming took 4 bases from V and 5 from J; bases not matched to a gene: 19. This CDR3 has 18 amino acids. Germline values: CDR1 SGDLS, CDR2 YYNGEE. CDR3 loop: CASSPRRPSGDLGDEQYF. The CDR3 nucleotides read TGTGCCAGCAGCCCCCGCAGGCCTAGCGGGGACCTGGGGGACGAGCAGTACTTC.

V gene TRBV2 combines with J gene TRBJ1-4; tentatively, D is TRBD1 (6 bases). The germline V and J ends were trimmed by 5 bases and 1 base, with 11 bases remaining between them. CDR1 is SNHLY and CDR2 is FYNNEI in the germline V gene. The CDR3 sequence is 15 residues long. Here the CDR3 DNA reads TGTGCCAGCAGTAAACTGACAGGAACTAATGAAAAACTGTTTTTT. Protein sequence: CASSKLTGTNEKLFF.

The genes are TRBV6-5 and TRBJ1-5; 8 bases fit TRBD1. Germline V gene data show CDR1 as MNHEY and CDR2 as SVGAGI. This CDR3 has 14 residues. The J segment lost 7 bases and the V segment lost 4 bases, leaving 6 bases of the junction unmatched. The CDR3: CASSFGQGRQPQHF. The DNA for the CDR3 is TGTGCCAGCAGTTTTGGACAGGGAAGGCAGCCCCAGCATTTT.

This rearrangement joins TRBV14 to TRBJ2-1, with 12 bases matching TRBD2. The germline CDR1 and CDR2 sequences are SGHDN and FVKESK. The CDR3 consists of 18 residues. J gave up 1 base and V 4 bases, and 8 bases lay outside the gene matches. CDR3: CASSPQGLAGRSYNEQFF. CDR3 DNA: TGTGCCAGCAGCCCCCAGGGACTAGCGGGTCGGTCCTACAATGAGCAGTTCTTC. The whole variable domain, filled in from reference TRBV14 and TRBJ2-1, reads EAGVTQFPSHSVIEKGQTVTLRCDPISGHDNLYWYRRVMGKEIKFLLHFVKESKQDESGMPNNRFLAERTGGTYSTLKVQPAELEDSGVYFCASSPQGLAGRSYNEQFFGPGTRLTVL.

V gene TRBV18 combines with J gene TRBJ2-2; D is undetermined. V lost 2 bases, J lost 0 bases, and 16 bases lay in between. Germline values: CDR1 KGHSH, CDR2 LQKENI. CDR3 length: 18 amino acids. DNA for the CDR3: TGTGCCAGCTCACCATTTGTAGAACGGATAGCGAACACCGGGGAGCTGTTTTTT. As protein: CASSPFVERIANTGELFF.

This sequence joins TRBV6-4 and TRBJ2-7; a possible D gene is TRBD1 (6 bases). The germline gives CDR1 MRHNA, CDR2 SNTAGT. V was cut by 0 bases and J by 3 bases, with 15 bases left in between. The CDR3 runs 16 residues. CDR3 DNA: TGTGCCAGCAGTGACTCCCGTCAGGGGCCATACTACGAGCAGTACTTC. Its translation is CASSDSRQGPYYEQYF.

The chain is built from TRBV6-4 and TRBJ2-3; 8 bases line up with TRBD2. The CDR3 runs to 14 residues. Trimming removed 4 bases from V and 3 bases from J; junction bases left unmatched: 3. Germline V gives CDR1 MRHNA, CDR2 SNTAGT. The CDR3 nucleotides read TGTGCCAGCAGTGCGGGAGGGGAGACAGATACGCAGTATTTT. It is translated as CASSAGGETDTQYF.

CDR3 region: CASSYSRGPYEQYF. CDR3 nucleotide sequence: TGTGCCAGCAGTTACTCACGGGGCCCCTACGAGCAGTACTTC. The chain couples TRBV6-2 or TRBV6-3 to TRBJ2-7; either TRBD1 or TRBD2 may supply D (5 bases each). The CDR3 loop spans 14 amino acids. V was pared by 0 bases and J by 2 bases, with 8 bases between. Germline V gene sequence: CDR1 MNHEY, CDR2 SVGEGT.

This clone was seen only a few times. V is TRBV5-1 and J is TRBJ2-5, with D uncertain. The germline CDR1 and CDR2 sequences are SGHRS and YFSETQ. With 3 bases removed from V and 4 bases from J, the gap between germline ends came to 7 bases. CDR3 length: 12 residues. The CDR3 is CASSYIGETQYF. The CDR3 DNA reads as TGCGCCAGCAGCTACATTGGAGAGACCCAGTACTTC. The variable domain in full, completed from reference TRBV5-1 and TRBJ2-5, reads KAGVTQTPRYLIKTRGQQVTLSCSPISGHRSVSWYQQTPGQGLQFLFEYFSETQRNKGNFPGRFSGRQFSNSRSEMNVSTLELGDSALYLCASSYIGETQYFGPGTRLLVL.